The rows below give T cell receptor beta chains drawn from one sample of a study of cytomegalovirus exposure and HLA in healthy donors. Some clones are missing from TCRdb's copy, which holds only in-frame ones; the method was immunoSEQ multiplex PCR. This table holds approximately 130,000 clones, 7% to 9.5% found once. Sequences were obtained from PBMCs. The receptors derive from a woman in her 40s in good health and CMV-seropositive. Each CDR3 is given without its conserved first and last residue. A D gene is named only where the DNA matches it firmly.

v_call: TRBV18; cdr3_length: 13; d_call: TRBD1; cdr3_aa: ASSRDRGVTDTQY
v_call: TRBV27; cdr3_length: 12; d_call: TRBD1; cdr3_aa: ASSLRGTGTPQH
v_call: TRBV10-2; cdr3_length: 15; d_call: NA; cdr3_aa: ASSVGRTPIYLYGYT
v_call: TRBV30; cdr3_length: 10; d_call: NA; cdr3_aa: AWSPRIYGYT
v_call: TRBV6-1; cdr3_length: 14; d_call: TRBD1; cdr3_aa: ASSELGTGGNYGYT
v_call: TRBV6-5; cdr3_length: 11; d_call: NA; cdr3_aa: ASTTGSNQPQH
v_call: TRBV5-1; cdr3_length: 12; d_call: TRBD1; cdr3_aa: ASSEGQVSNIQY
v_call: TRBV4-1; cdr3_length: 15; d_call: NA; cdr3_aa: ASSQTWDTSRSYEQY
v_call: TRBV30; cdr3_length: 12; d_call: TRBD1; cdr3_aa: AFPRDRRLYGYT
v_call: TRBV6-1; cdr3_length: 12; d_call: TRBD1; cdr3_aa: ASRAGTGGNEQF
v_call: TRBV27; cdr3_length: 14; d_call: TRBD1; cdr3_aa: ASSSSGTGYHGELF
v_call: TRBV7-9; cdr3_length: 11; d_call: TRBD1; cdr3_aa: ASSLGDRGEQY
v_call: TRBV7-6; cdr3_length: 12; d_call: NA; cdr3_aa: ASSIGTGAYEQY
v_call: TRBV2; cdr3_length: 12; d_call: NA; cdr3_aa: ASRLTGVNQPQH
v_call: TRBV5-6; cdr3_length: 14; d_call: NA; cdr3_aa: ASSLTGNVANEKLF
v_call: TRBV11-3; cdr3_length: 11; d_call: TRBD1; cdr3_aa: ASSLDRNYGYT
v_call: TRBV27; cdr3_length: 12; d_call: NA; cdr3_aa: ATVGKGDYNEQF
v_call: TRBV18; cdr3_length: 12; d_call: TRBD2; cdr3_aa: ASSPPGTTYEQY
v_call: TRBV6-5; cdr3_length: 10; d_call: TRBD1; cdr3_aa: ASSQDRSEAF
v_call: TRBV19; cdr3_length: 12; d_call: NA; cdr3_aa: ASTPGGGRTEAF
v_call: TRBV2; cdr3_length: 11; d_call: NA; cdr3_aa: ASSEDRTYEQY
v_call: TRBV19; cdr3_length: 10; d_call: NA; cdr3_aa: ASSIGASGYT
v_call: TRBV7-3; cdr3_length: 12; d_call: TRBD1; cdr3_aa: ASSPTGGPSEQY
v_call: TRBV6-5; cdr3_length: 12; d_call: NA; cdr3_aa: ASSYGQGWTETF
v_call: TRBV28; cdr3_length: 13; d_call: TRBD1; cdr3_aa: ASSSMTGRDEKLF
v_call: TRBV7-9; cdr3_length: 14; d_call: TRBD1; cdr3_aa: ASTDSWTGGNTEAF
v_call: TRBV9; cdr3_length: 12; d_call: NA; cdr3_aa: ASSASGRGTEAF
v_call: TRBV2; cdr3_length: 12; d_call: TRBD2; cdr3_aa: ASSLLAGYNEQF
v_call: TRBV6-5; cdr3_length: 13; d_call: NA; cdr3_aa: ASSYGAGASYEQY
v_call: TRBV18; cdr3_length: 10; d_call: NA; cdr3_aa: ASSPRGYEQY
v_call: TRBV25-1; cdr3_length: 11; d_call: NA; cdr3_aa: ASSESPVYEQY
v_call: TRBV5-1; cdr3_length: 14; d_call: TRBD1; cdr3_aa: ASSLPPGQTYNEQF
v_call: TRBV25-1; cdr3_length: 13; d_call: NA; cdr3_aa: ASSTHLGAGETQY
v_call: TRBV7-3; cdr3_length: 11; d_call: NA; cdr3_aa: ASSFGNTGELF
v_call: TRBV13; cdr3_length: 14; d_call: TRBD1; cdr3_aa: ASSSRTGGVSTEAF
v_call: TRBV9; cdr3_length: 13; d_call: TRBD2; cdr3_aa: ASSVASGASYEQY